The 8 T cell receptor beta chains below were found in one sample sequenced in a study of T cells after yellow fever vaccination. TCRdb ran MiXCR on the 5' RACE reads and lists one entry per CDR3 protein. The sample has about 45,000 distinct CDR3 sequences; almost 7% are singletons. Material: CD8+ T cells not binding an NS4B(214-222) dextramer, sorted from PBMCs, obtained 45 days after the yellow fever booster vaccination. The origin of the receptors is a man aged 25 to 40 who received the YFV17D yellow fever vaccine.

This clonotype has ten or more counts. This rearrangement joins TRBV6-5 to TRBJ2-4, with TRBD2 as a possible D gene (5 bases). The germline V and J ends were trimmed by 0 bases and 3 bases, with 15 bases remaining between them. Germline assignment: CDR1 MNHEY and CDR2 SVGAGI. CDR3 size: 17 residues. The CDR3 coding sequence is TGTGCCAGCAGTTACTCGGTCCCGGGGATCGTCAAAAACATTCAGTACTTC. Encoded protein: CASSYSVPGIVKNIQYF.

This clonotype was detected ten times or more. V and J are TRBV6-2 or TRBV6-3 and TRBJ2-1, with TRBD2 matching 9 bases. Per germline, CDR1 MNHEY and CDR2 SVGEGT. J lost 8 bases, V lost 4 bases, and 9 bases had no gene match. The CDR3 runs to 15 residues. The CDR3 bases are TGTGCCAGCAGTTCTCGTAGTAGCGGGAGCTATGAGCAGTTCTTC. Translated: CASSSRSSGSYEQFF.

This clonotype has a count of ten or more. The gene calls are TRBV4-3 and TRBJ1-4; 7 positions match TRBD1. Germline V gives CDR1 LGHNA, CDR2 YSLEER. The CDR3 spans 17 residues. J gave up 0 bases and V 7 bases, and 11 bases lay outside the gene matches. CDR3 loop: CASTFNRGGATNEKLFF. Written as DNA, the CDR3 is TGCGCCAGCACTTTCAACAGGGGAGGGGCAACTAATGAAAAACTGTTTTTT.

This clonotype appeared a few times. The chain couples TRBV27 to TRBJ2-3; D is possibly TRBD1 or TRBD2 (5 bases each). The V gene lost 0 bases and the J gene lost 0 bases, with 10 bases spanning the gap. The CDR3 consists of 16 residues. The germline V gene has CDR1 MNHEY and CDR2 SMNVEV (reference sequence). CDR3 loop: CASSLSGGSSTDTQYF. Written as DNA, the CDR3 is TGTGCCAGCAGTTTATCTGGGGGTTCTAGCACAGATACGCAGTATTTT.

This clonotype has at least ten counts. Written as DNA, the CDR3 is TGTGCCAGCAGTACCCAGGGAGCGGGGGGGTCCGGGGAGCTGTTTTTT. It translates to CASSTQGAGGSGELFF. The V call is TRBV6-5, the J call TRBJ2-2; 10 bases map to TRBD2. V gave up 5 bases and J gave up 6 bases; unmatched junction bases: 9. There are 16 residues in the CDR3. The germline V gene encodes CDR1 MNHEY and CDR2 SVGAGI.

This clonotype was seen at least ten times. The V and J genes are TRBV5-1 and TRBJ2-7; 11 bases are a match to TRBD2. The CDR3 has 16 residues. Germline CDR1 and CDR2: SGHRS and YFSETQ. Trimming at V came to 4 bases and at J to 2 bases, leaving 8 bases not matched to a gene. For the CDR3, the DNA is TGCGCCAGCAGCACTCTCGGGACTAGCGGAGCCTACGAGCAGTACTTC. This translates into CASSTLGTSGAYEQYF.

In its sample, this clonotype was seen many times. This chain uses TRBV6-2 or TRBV6-3 with TRBJ2-1; D is undetermined. The V end was cut by 6 bases, the J end by 7 bases, with 4 bases between. This CDR3 is 10 amino acids long. CDR1 is MNHEY and CDR2 is SVGEGT in the germline V gene. Written as DNA, the CDR3 is TGTGCCAGCAGGGGGAATGAGCAGTTCTTC. It specifies CASRGNEQFF.

This sequence joins TRBV6-2 or TRBV6-3 and TRBJ1-5; D is perhaps TRBD1 (5 bases). This CDR3 comprises 14 residues. The V gene's germline CDR1 is MNHEY and CDR2 SVGEGT. V was cut by 6 bases and J by 2 bases, with 11 bases left in between. CDR3 in amino acids: CASRKGQGNQPQHF. The CDR3 nucleotides read TGTGCCAGCAGAAAGGGGCAGGGCAATCAGCCCCAGCATTTT.